This TCR beta chain was found in a study of blood T cells in healthy people across ages. Every sample yielded at least 6.5 million isolated PBMCs. Total RNA, at least 5.5 micrograms per sample, came from PBMCs. Regarding this clonotype: As yet, its antigen is unknown. Mismatch with germline at one junction end may stem from a read error.

General study points: Older age coincided with a roughly linear decline in TCR beta diversity per million T cells.

The CDR3 consists of 14 residues. Germline V CDR1 and CDR2: SGHAT, FQNNGV. A sample-barcoded 5' primer and a J-beta primer mix were used in a second PCR of about 7 to 12 cycles. TCRdb redid the calling of the 5' RACE reads with MiXCR, one entry per CDR3 protein. The sample has around 1.7 million distinct CDR3 sequences; roughly 28% are singletons. This receptor was identified in a woman aged 30 to 39 in good health. Sequencing was performed on blood. This sequence joins TRBV11-2 and TRBJ1-4; D possibly corresponds to TRBD1 (5 bases). CDR3 DNA sequence: TGTGCCAGCAGCTTATATGGGACTAATGAAAAACGGTTTTTT. Protein: CASSLYGTNEKRFF.